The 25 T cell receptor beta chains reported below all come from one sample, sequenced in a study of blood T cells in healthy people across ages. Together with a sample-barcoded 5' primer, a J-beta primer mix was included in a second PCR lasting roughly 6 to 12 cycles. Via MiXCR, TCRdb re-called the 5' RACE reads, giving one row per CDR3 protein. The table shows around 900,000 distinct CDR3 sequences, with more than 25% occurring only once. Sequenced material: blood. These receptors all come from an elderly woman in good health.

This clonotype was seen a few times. The CDR3: CASSQVYSPNTGELFF. The CDR3 nucleotides are TGCGCCAGCAGCCAAGTATACAGTCCGAACACCGGGGAGCTGTTTTTT. The chain has TRBV4-3 and TRBJ2-2; D is unresolved. This CDR3 comprises 16 residues. The ends were cut back, 1 base at V and 0 bases at J, with 9 bases in the middle. Germline V lookup: CDR1 LGHNA, CDR2 YSLEER.

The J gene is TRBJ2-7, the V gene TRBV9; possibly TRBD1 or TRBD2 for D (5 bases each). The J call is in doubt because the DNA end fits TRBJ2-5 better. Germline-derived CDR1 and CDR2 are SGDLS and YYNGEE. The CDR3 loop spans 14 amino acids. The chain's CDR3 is CASSVGGDAVTQYF. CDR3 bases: TGTGCCAGCAGCGTAGGAGGGGACGCTGTGACCCAGTACTTC.

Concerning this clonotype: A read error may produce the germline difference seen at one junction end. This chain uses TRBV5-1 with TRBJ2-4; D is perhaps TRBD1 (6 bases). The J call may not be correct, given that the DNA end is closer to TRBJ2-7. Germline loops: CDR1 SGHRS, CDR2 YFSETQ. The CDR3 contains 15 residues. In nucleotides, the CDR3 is TGCGCCAACAGCTTGGGGGCGACGAGCAGGTACGAGCAGTACTTC. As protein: CANSLGATSRYEQYF.

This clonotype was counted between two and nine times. CDR3 DNA: TGCGCCAGCAGCCAAGGCGGGGGCCTTAGAACCGGGGAGCTGTTTTTT. This translates into CASSQGGGLRTGELFF. The chain uses TRBV4-3 and TRBJ2-2; weak D call: TRBD2 (7 bases). The V end was cut by 1 base, the J end by 5 bases, with 14 bases between. This CDR3 has 16 amino acids. Looked up from germline, CDR1 is LGHNA and CDR2 is YSLEER.

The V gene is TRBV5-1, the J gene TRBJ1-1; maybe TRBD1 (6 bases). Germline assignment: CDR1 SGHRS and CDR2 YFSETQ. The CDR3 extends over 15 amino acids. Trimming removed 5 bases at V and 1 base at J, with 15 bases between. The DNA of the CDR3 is TGCGCCAGCAGGAGGGCCGGGACATCGAACACTGAAGCTTTCTTT. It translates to CASRRAGTSNTEAFF.

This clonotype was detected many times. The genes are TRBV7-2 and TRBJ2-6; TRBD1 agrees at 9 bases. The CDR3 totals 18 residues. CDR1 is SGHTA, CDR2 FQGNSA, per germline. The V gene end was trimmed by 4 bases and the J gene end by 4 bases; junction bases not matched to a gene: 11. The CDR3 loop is CASSSGQGYVLGANVLTF. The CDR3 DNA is TGTGCCAGCAGCTCGGGACAGGGATACGTTCTGGGGGCCAACGTCCTGACTTTC. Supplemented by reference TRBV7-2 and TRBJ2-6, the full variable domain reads GAGVSQSPSNKVTEKGKDVELRCDPISGHTALYWYRQSLGQGLEFLIYFQGNSAPDKSGLPSDRFSAERTGGSVSTLTIQRTQQEDSAVYLCASSSGQGYVLGANVLTFGAGSRLTVL.

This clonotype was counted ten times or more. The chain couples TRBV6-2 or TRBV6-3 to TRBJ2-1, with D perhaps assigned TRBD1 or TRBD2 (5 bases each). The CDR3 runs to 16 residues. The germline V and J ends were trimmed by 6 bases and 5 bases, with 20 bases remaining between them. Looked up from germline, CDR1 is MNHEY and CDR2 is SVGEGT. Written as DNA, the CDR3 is TGTGCCAGCAGCATCCCGGGACGCAAGGACCACAATGAGCAGTTCTTC. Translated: CASSIPGRKDHNEQFF.

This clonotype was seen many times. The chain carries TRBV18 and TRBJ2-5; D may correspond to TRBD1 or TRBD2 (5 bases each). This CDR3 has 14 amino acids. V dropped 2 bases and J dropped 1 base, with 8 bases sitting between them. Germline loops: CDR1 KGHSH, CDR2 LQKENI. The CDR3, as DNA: TGTGCCAGCTCACCAACGGGGCTCCAAGAGACCCAGTACTTC. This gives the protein CASSPTGLQETQYF.

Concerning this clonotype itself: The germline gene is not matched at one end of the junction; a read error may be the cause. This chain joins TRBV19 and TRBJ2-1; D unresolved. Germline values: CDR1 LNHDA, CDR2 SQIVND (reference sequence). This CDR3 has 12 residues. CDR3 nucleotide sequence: TGTACCAGTAGTATCCGAGTCCATGAGCAGTTCTTC. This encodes CTSSIRVHEQFF.

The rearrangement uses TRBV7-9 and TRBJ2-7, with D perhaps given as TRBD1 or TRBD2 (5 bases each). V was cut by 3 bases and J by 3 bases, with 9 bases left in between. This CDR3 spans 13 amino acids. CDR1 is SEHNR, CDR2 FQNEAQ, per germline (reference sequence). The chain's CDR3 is CASSLGPHYEQYF. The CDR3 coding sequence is TGTGCCAGCAGCTTGGGACCGCACTACGAGCAGTACTTC. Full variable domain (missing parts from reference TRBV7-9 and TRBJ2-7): DTGVSQNPRHKITKRGQNVTFRCDPISEHNRLYWYRQTLGQGPEFLTYFQNEAQLEKSRLLSDRFSAERPKGSFSTLEIQRTEQGDSAMYLCASSLGPHYEQYFGPGTRLTVT.

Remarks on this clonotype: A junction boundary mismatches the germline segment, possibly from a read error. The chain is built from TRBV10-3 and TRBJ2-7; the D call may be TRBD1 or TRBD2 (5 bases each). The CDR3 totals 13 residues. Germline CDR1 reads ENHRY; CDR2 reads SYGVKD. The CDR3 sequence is CAVSRGSSYEQYF. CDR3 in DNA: TGTGCCGTCAGTCGGGGCAGCTCCTACGAGCAGTACTTC.

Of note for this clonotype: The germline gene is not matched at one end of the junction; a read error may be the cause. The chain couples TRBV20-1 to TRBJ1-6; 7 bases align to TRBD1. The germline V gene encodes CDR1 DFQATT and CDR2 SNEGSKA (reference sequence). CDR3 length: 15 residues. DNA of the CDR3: TGCAGTGCTAGAGATCTACAGGGGTGGAATTCACCCCGCCACTTT. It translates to CSARDLQGWNSPRHF.

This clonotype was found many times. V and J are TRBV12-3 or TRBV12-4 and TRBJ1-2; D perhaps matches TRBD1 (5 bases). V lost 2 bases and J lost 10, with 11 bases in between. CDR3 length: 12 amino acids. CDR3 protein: CASSLSQGIYTF. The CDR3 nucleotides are TGTGCCAGCAGTTTAAGTCAGGGAATCTACACCTTC.

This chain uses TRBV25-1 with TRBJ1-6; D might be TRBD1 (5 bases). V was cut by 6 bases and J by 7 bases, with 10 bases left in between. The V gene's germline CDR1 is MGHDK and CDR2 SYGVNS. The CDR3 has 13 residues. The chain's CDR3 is CASSPRGNSPLHF. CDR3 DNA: TGTGCCAGCAGCCCAAGGGGAAATTCACCCCTCCACTTT.

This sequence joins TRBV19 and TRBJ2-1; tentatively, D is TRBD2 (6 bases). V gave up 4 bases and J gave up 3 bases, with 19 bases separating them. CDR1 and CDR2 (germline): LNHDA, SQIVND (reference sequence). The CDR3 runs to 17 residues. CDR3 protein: CASSKAGFWGDYNEQFF. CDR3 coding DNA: TGTGCCAGTAGTAAGGCAGGGTTCTGGGGGGACTACAATGAGCAGTTCTTC.

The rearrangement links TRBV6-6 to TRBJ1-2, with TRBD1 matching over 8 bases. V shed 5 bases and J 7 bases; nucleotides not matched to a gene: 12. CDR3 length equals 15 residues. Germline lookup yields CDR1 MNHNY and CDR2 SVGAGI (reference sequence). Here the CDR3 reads CASSRTQGALSGYTF. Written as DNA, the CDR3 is TGTGCCAGCAGTCGAACCCAGGGGGCCTTGAGTGGCTACACCTTC.

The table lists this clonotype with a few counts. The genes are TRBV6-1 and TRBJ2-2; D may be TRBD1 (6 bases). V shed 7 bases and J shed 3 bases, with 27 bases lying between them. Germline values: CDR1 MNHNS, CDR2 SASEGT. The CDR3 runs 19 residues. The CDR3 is CASTRSWAKGTFYTGELFF. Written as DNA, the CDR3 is TGTGCCAGCACCCGAAGCTGGGCTAAGGGGACATTTTACACCGGGGAGCTGTTTTTT.

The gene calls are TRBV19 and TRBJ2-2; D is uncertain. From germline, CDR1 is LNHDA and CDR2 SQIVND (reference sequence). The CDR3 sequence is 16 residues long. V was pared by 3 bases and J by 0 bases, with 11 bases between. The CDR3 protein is CASSMLPDPNTGELFF. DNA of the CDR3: TGTGCCAGTAGTATGCTCCCGGATCCGAACACCGGGGAGCTGTTTTTT.

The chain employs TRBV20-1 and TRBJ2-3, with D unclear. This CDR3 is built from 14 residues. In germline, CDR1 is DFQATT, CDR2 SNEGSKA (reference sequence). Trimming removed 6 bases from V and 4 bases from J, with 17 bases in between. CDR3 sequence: CSAHGVADADTQYF. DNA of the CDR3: TGCAGTGCCCATGGGGTGGCTGACGCAGATACGCAGTATTTT.

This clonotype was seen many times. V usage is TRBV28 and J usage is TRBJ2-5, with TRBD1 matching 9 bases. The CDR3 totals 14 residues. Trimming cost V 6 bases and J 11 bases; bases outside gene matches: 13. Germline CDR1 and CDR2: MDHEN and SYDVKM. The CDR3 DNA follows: TGTGCCAGCAGCTTCCAACAGGGGGCGAGTGAGCAGTACTTC. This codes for CASSFQQGASEQYF. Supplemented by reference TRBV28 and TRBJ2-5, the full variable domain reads DVKVTQSSRYLVKRTGEKVFLECVQDMDHENMFWYRQDPGLGLRLIYFSYDVKMKEKGDIPEGYSVSREKKERFSLILESASTNQTSMYLCASSFQQGASEQYFGPGTRLLVL.

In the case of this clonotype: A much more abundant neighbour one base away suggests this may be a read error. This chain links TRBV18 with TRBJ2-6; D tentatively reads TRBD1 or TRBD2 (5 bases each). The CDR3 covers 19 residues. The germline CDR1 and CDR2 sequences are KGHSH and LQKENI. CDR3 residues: CASSPSPGPGTSGANVRTF. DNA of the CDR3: TGTGCCAGCTCACCTTCACCGGGGCCCGGTACCTCTGGGGCCAACGTCCGGACTTTC.

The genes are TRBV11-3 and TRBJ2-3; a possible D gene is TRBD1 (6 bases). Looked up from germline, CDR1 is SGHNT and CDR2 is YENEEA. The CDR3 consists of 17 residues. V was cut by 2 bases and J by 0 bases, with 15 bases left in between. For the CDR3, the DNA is TGTGCCAGCAGCTTAAAACAGGGTGGCGGGAGCACAGATACGCAGTATTTT. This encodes CASSLKQGGGSTDTQYF.

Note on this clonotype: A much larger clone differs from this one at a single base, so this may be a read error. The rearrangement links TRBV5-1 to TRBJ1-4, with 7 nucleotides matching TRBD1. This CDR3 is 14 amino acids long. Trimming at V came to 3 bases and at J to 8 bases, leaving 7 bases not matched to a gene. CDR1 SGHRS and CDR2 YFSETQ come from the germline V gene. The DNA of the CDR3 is TGCGCCAGCAGCTGGGACAGCAGCATGGAAAAACTGTTTTTT. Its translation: CASSWDSSMEKLFF.

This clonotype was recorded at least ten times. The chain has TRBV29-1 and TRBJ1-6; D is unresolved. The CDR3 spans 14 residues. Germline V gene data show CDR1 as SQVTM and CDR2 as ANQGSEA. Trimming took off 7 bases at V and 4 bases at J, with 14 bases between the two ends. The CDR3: CSATLGSYNSPLHF. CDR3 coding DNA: TGCAGCGCCACCCTTGGGAGTTATAATTCACCCCTCCACTTT. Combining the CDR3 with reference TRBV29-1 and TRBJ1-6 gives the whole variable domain SAVISQKPSRDICQRGTSLTIQCQVDSQVTMMFWYRQQPGQSLTLIATANQGSEATYESGFVIDKFPISRPNLTFSTLTVSNMSPEDSSIYLCSATLGSYNSPLHFGNGTRLTVT.

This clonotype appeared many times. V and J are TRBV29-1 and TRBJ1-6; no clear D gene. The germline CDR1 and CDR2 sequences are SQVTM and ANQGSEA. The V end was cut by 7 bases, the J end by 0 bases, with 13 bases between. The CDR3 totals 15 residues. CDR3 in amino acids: CSAIGERSYNSPLHF. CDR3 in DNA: TGCAGCGCCATCGGGGAGCGCTCCTATAATTCACCCCTCCACTTT.